A single TCR beta chain is shown here with its context. As yet, its antigen is unknown. Sequencing was performed with immunoSEQ multiplex PCR; in TCRdb, only in-frame clones are kept and a portion is missing. Altogether more than 30,000 clones are present, approximately 86% being singletons, with the ten largest covering less than 7.5%. This sample was included in a study of multiple sclerosis patients with progressive multifocal leukoencephalopathy. Study findings and constraints: Less diverse TRB repertoires were suggested in most PML patients. It is unclear whether the findings reflect JC virus infection or general immunocompromise.

Time point: time of PML onset. Between 16 and 56 months of natalizumab therapy passed before PML developed in these natalizumab-treated patients. Sequenced material: PBMCs, taken from a patient treated with natalizumab. The clonotype originates from a middle-aged woman with progressive multifocal leukoencephalopathy.

CDR3 coding DNA: TGCGCCAGCAGCCAGGACCCGCCTCCGCGGGATCAGCCCCAGCATTTT. Its protein product is CASSQDPPPRDQPQHF. The chain has TRBV4-3 and TRBJ1-5, with D unresolved. The V gene lost 3 bases and the J gene lost 5 bases, with 17 bases spanning the gap. Germline CDR1 reads LGHNA; CDR2 reads YSLEER. CDR3 length: 16 residues.